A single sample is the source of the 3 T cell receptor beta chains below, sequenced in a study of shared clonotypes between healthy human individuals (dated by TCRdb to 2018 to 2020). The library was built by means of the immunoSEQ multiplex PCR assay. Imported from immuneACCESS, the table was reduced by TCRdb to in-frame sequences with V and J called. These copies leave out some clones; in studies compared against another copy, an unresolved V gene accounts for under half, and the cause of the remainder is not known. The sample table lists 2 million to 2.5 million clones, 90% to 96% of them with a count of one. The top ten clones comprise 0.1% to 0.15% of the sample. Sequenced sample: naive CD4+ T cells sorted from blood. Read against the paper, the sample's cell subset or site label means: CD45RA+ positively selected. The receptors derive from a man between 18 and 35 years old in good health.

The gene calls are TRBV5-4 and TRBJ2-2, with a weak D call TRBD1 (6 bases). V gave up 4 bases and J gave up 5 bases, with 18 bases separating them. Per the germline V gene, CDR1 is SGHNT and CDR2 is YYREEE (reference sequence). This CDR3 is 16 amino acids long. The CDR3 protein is CASSIPQGMMTGELFF. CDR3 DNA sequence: TGTGCCAGCAGCATTCCCCAGGGGATGATGACCGGGGAGCTGTTTTTT. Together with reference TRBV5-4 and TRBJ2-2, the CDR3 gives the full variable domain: ETGVTQSPTHLIKTRGQQVTLRCSSQSGHNTVSWYQQALGQGPQFIFQYYREEENGRGNFPPRFSGLQFPNYSSELNVNALELDDSALYLCASSIPQGMMTGELFFGEGSRLTVL.

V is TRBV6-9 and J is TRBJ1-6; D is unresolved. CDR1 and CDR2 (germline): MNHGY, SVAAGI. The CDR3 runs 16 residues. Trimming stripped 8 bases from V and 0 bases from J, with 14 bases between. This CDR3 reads CASQGSKSSYNSPLHF. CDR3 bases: TGTGCCAGCCAAGGCTCAAAGAGCTCCTATAATTCACCCCTCCACTTT.

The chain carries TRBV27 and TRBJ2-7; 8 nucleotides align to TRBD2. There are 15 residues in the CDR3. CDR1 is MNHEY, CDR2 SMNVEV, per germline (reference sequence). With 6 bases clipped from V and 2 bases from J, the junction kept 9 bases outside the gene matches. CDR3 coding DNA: TGTGCCAGCAGCCCGGGGGGGGCAGGGACCTACGAGCAGTACTTC. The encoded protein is CASSPGGAGTYEQYF.